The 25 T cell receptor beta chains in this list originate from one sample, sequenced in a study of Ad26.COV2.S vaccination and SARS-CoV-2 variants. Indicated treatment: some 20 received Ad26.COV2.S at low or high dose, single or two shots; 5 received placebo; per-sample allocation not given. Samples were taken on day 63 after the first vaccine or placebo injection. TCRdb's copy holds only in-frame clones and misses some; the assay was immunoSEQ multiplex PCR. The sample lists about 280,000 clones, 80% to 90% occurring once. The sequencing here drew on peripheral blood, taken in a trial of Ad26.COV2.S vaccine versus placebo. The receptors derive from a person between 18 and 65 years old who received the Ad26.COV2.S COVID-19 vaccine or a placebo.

CDR3 bases: TGTGCCAGCAGGGGGTCGGACCACGAGCAGTACTTC. Translation gives CASRGSDHEQYF. The chain employs TRBV7-9 and TRBJ2-7; D is unclear. Trimming stripped 6 bases from V and 5 bases from J, with 11 bases between. This CDR3 has 12 residues. In germline, CDR1 is SEHNR, CDR2 FQNEAQ (reference sequence).

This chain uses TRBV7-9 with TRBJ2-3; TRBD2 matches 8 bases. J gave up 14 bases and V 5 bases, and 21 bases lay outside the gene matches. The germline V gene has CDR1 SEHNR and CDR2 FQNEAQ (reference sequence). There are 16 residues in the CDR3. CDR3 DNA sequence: TGTGCCAGCAGCCCCCGGGCGGGAGGCCTAGATACGCAGTGGTATTTT. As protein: CASSPRAGGLDTQWYF.

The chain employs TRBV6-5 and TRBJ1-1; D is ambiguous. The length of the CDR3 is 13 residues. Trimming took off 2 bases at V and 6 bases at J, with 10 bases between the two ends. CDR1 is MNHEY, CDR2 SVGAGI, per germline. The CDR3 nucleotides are TGTGCCAGCAGTTACCATGGAGGGTCTGAAGCTTTCTTT. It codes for CASSYHGGSEAFF.

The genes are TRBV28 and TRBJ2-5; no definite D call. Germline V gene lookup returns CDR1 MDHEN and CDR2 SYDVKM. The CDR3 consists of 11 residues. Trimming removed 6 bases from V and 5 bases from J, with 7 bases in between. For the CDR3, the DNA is TGTGCCAGCAGCGCGGAGGAGACCCAGTACTTC. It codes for CASSAEETQYF.

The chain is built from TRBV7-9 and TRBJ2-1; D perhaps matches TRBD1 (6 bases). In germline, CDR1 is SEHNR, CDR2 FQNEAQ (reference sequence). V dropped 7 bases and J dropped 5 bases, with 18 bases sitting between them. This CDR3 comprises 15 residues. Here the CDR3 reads CASNPGQGDHNEQFF. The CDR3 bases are TGTGCCAGCAACCCGGGACAAGGAGACCACAATGAGCAGTTCTTC.

The CDR3 sequence is CASSRRQYNSPLHF. CDR3 coding DNA: TGTGCCAGCAGCCGAAGACAGTATAATTCACCCCTCCACTTT. This chain connects TRBV11-2 to TRBJ1-6, with a weak D call TRBD1 (5 bases). With 5 bases removed from V and 4 bases from J, the gap between germline ends came to 9 bases. CDR1 is SGHAT and CDR2 is FQNNGV in the germline V gene. This CDR3 spans 14 amino acids.

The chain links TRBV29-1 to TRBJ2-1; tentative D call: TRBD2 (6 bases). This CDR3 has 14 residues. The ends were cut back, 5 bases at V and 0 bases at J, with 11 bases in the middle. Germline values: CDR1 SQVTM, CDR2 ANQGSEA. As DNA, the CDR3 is TGCAGCGTTCGACTAGTTAGCTCCTACAATGAGCAGTTCTTC. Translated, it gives CSVRLVSSYNEQFF.

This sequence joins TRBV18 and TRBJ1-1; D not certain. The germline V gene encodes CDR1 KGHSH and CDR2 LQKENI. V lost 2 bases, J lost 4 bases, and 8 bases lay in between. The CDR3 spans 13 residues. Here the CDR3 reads CASSPSLGTEAFF. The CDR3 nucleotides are TGTGCCAGCTCACCATCGTTGGGCACTGAAGCTTTCTTT.

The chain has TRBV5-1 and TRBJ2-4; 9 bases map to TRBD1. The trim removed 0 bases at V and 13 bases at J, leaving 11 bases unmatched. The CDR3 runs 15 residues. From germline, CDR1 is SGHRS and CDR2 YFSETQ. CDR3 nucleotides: TGCGCCAGCAGCTTGGAAACGGGGACAGGGAGATTCCAGTACTTC. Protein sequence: CASSLETGTGRFQYF.

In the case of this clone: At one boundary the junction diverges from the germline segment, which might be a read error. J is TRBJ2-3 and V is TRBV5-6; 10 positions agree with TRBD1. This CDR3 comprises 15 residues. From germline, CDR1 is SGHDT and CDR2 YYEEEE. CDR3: CATTRDRGATDTQYF. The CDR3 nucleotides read TGCGCCACCACGCGGGACAGGGGAGCCACAGATACGCAGTATTTT.

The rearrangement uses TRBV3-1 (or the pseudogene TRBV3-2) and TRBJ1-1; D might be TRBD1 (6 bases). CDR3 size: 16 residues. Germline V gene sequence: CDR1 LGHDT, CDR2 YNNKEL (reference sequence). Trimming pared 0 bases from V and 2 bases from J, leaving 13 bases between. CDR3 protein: CASSQDRGRVNTEAFF. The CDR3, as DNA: TGTGCCAGCAGCCAAGATCGGGGGCGGGTAAACACTGAAGCTTTCTTT.

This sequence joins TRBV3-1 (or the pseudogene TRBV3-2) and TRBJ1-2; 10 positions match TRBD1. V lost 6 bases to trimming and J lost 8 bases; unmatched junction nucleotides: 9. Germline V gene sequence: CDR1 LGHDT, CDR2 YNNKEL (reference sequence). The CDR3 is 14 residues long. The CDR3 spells CASRPASGQGGYTF. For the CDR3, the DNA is TGTGCCAGCAGGCCCGCCTCGGGACAGGGGGGCTACACCTTC.

CDR3 region: CSVAGGADTQYF. The DNA of the CDR3 is TGCAGCGTTGCTGGCGGGGCGGATACGCAGTATTTT. The chain is built from TRBV29-1 and TRBJ2-3, with D possibly being TRBD2 (6 bases). This CDR3 is 12 amino acids long. Germline V gene sequence: CDR1 SQVTM, CDR2 ANQGSEA. Trimming left V 4 bases short and J 6 bases short, with 11 bases between.

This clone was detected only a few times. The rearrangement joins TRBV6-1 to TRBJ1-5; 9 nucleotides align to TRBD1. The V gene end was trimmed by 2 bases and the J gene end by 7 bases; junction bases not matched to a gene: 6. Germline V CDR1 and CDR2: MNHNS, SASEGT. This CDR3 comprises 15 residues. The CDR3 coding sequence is TGTGCCAGCAGTGAACGGACAGGGGTAGGCCAGCCCCAGCATTTT. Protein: CASSERTGVGQPQHF.

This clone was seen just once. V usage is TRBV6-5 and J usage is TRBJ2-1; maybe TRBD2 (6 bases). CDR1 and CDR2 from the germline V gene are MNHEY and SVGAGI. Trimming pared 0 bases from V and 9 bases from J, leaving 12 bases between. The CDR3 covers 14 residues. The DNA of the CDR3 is TGTGCCAGCAGTTACTCCCGACTAGTTTTTGAGCAGTTCTTC. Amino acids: CASSYSRLVFEQFF.

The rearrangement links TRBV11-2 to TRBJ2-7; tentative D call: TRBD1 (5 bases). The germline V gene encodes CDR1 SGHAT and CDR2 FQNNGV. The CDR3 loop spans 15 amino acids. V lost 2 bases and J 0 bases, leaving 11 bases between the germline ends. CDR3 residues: CASSLTTASSYEQYF. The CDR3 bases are TGTGCCAGCAGCTTAACGACAGCGAGCTCCTACGAGCAGTACTTC. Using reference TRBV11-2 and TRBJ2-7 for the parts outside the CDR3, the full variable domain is EAGVAQSPRYKIIEKRQSVAFWCNPISGHATLYWYQQILGQGPKLLIQFQNNGVVDDSQLPKDRFSAERLKGVDSTLKIQPAKLEDSAVYLCASSLTTASSYEQYFGPGTRLTVT.

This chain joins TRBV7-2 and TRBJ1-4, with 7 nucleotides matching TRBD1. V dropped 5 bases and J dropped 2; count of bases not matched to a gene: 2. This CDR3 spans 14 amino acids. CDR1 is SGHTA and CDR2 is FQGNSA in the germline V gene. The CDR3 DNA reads TGTGCCAGCAGCCAACAGGGGACTAATGAAAAACTGTTTTTT. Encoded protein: CASSQQGTNEKLFF.

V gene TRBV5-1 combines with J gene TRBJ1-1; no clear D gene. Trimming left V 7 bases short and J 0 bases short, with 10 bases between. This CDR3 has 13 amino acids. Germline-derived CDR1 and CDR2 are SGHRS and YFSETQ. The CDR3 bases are TGCGCCAGCGGAGAACCGATGAACACTGAAGCTTTCTTT. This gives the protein CASGEPMNTEAFF.

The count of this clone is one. DNA of the CDR3: TGTGCCAGCAGCACGGGGACAGGGGCGTTCTACGAGCAGTACTTC. Translation: CASSTGTGAFYEQYF. This rearrangement joins TRBV7-2 to TRBJ2-7; 10 bases line up with TRBD1. The length of the CDR3 is 15 residues. Per the germline V gene, CDR1 is SGHTA and CDR2 is FQGNSA. V shed 5 bases and J 3 bases; nucleotides not matched to a gene: 7.

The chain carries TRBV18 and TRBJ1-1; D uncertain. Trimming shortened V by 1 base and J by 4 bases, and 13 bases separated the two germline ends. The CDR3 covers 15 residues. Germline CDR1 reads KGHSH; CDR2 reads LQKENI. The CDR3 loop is CASSPLEGGGTEAFF. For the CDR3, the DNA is TGTGCCAGCTCACCACTGGAGGGCGGCGGCACTGAAGCTTTCTTT.

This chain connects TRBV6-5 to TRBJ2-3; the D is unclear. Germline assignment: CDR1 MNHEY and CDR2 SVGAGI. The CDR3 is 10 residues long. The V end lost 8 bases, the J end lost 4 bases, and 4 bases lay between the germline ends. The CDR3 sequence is CASGSDTQYF. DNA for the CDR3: TGTGCCAGCGGGTCAGATACGCAGTATTTT.

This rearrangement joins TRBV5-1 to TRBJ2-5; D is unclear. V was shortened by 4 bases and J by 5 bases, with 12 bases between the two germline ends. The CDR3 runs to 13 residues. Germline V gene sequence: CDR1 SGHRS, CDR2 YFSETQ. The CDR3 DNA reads TGCGCCAGCAGCATACCGGAACGGGAGACCCAGTACTTC. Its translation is CASSIPERETQYF.

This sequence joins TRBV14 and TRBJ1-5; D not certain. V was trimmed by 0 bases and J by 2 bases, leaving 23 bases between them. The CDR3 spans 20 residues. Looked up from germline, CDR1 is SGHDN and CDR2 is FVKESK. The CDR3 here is CASSQDAHGGSNGGNQPQHF. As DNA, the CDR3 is TGTGCCAGCAGCCAAGACGCCCACGGAGGCAGCAACGGGGGCAATCAGCCCCAGCATTTT.

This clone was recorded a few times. CDR3 bases: TGTGCCAGCAGTTTAGGTTCGCGGGATGAGCAGTTCTTC. Translation: CASSLGSRDEQFF. This chain links TRBV12-3 or TRBV12-4 with TRBJ2-1; a possible D gene is TRBD2 (5 bases). V dropped 1 base and J dropped 8 bases, with 9 bases sitting between them. The CDR3 runs to 13 residues.

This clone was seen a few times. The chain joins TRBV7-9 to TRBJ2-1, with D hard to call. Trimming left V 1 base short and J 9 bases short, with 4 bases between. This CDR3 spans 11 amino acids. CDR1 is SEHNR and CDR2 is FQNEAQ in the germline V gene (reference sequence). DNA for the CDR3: TGTGCCAGCAGCTTAGATGCTGAGCAGTTCTTC. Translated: CASSLDAEQFF.